Shown below are 10 T cell receptor beta chains from a single sample sequenced in a study of cytomegalovirus exposure and HLA in healthy donors. The study ran its PCR with 60 Vbeta and 13 Jbeta primers. Assay: immunoSEQ multiplex PCR; the TCRdb copy retains only in-frame clones and omits some. The profile covers fewer than 110,000 clones, with approximately 79% appearing a single time and approximately 14% taken by the ten largest. The sequenced sample was PBMCs. The receptors shown here come from a woman aged 40 to 50 in good health and CMV-seropositive.

The chain couples TRBV12-5 to TRBJ1-1; perhaps TRBD1 as D (6 bases). From germline, CDR1 is LGHNT and CDR2 FRNRAP. This CDR3 contains 15 residues. V was clipped by 8 bases and J by 1 base, with 17 bases between them. DNA for the CDR3: TGTGCTAGTCAGGAAAGGGGGGGACAGAACACTGAAGCTTTCTTT. Encoded protein: CASQERGGQNTEAFF.

The chain employs TRBV6-1 and TRBJ1-3; D not certain. Trimming shortened V by 3 bases and J by 5 bases, and 11 bases separated the two germline ends. CDR3 size: 14 residues. Germline-derived CDR1 and CDR2 are MNHNS and SASEGT. The chain's CDR3 is CASSDEGGRNTIYF. The CDR3 coding sequence is TGTGCCAGCAGTGACGAGGGAGGCCGAAACACCATATATTTT.

The V gene is TRBV5-4, the J gene TRBJ1-1; 9 positions agree with TRBD1. In germline, CDR1 is SGHNT, CDR2 YYREEE (reference sequence). After removal of 4 bases from V and 1 base from J, the junction contained 8 bases not matched to a gene. This CDR3 has 16 amino acids. This CDR3 reads CASSRGGTGQNTEAFF. The CDR3 coding sequence is TGTGCCAGCAGCCGGGGGGGGACAGGGCAGAACACTGAAGCTTTCTTT. Looking up the rest from reference TRBV5-4 and TRBJ1-1 gives the full variable domain: ETGVTQSPTHLIKTRGQQVTLRCSSQSGHNTVSWYQQALGQGPQFIFQYYREEENGRGNFPPRFSGLQFPNYSSELNVNALELDDSALYLCASSRGGTGQNTEAFFGQGTRLTVV.

The chain employs TRBV7-2 and TRBJ2-2; weak D call: TRBD1 (5 bases). V gave up 1 base and J gave up 4 bases, with 7 bases separating them. From germline, CDR1 is SGHTA and CDR2 FQGNSA. The CDR3 contains 14 residues. CDR3 in amino acids: CASSLETVTGELFF. Written as DNA, the CDR3 is TGTGCCAGCAGCTTAGAGACAGTCACCGGGGAGCTGTTTTTT.

The chain couples TRBV6-5 to TRBJ1-5; D perhaps matches TRBD1 (5 bases). The CDR3 is made up of 14 amino acids. V was cut by 6 bases and J by 7 bases, with 16 bases left in between. CDR1 is MNHEY, CDR2 SVGAGI, per germline. DNA for the CDR3: TGTGCCAGCAGCCACGGCAGGGCGGGACAGCCCCAGCATTTT. It translates to CASSHGRAGQPQHF.

There are a few counts of this clone. The V call is TRBV19, the J call TRBJ1-4, with a weak D call TRBD1 (6 bases). CDR3 length equals 14 residues. Germline assignment: CDR1 LNHDA and CDR2 SQIVND (reference sequence). The V end lost 6 bases, the J end lost 8 bases, and 16 bases lay between the germline ends. The CDR3 loop reads CASRPGGDKEKLFF. The CDR3 DNA reads TGTGCCAGTAGACCGGGAGGGGACAAGGAAAAACTGTTTTTT.

The chain is built from TRBV10-3 and TRBJ2-3; 8 bases fit TRBD2. The trim removed 3 bases at V and 2 bases at J, leaving 4 bases unmatched. The CDR3 totals 15 residues. Germline lookup yields CDR1 ENHRY and CDR2 SYGVKD. DNA for the CDR3: TGTGCCATCAGTGATCCCGGGGGGGCCACAGATACGCAGTATTTT. This translates into CAISDPGGATDTQYF.

The chain is built from TRBV6-6 and TRBJ1-6; tentatively, D is TRBD1 (6 bases). This CDR3 is built from 16 residues. Germline V CDR1 and CDR2: MNHNY, SVGAGI (reference sequence). V was trimmed by 4 bases and J by 7 bases, leaving 17 bases between them. The CDR3 loop reads CASSSRQAPKNSPLHF. The DNA for the CDR3 is TGTGCCAGCAGTTCGAGACAGGCCCCAAAGAATTCACCCCTCCACTTT.

The chain is built from TRBV19 and TRBJ2-5, with D possibly matching TRBD1 (5 bases). Trimming took off 1 base at V and 3 bases at J, with 9 bases between the two ends. Germline V gene lookup returns CDR1 LNHDA and CDR2 SQIVND (reference sequence). CDR3 length: 14 residues. CDR3 in amino acids: CASSIGTWEETQYF. CDR3 in DNA: TGTGCCAGTAGTATAGGGACATGGGAAGAGACCCAGTACTTC.

J is TRBJ2-3 and V is TRBV4-3; 11 nucleotides line up with TRBD2. Germline CDR1 and CDR2: LGHNA and YSLEER. The CDR3 consists of 16 residues. Losses at the gene ends were 1 base for V and 0 bases for J; bases not matched to a gene: 0. Here the CDR3 DNA reads TGCGCCAGCAGCCAAGGACTAGCGGGAAGCACAGATACGCAGTATTTT. Protein: CASSQGLAGSTDTQYF.